The sequence of this T cell receptor beta chain was determined in a study of CD8 T cells in ankylosing spondylitis. Details on this clonotype: The antigen is undetermined.

Whole-study results and caveats: Within ankylosing spondylitis blood, a TCR beta motif made up of under 10 highly homologous variants appeared to be characteristic.

TCRdb re-analysed the 5' RACE reads in MiXCR, keeping a single row per CDR3 protein. The sample lists 750,000 to 850,000 distinct CDR3 sequences, over 9.5% occurring once. Sequenced input: blood, either unsorted or a sorted T cell fraction (not recorded which). This TCR was recovered from a male donor with ankylosing spondylitis.

This chain's CDR3 is CASSQTHQQGQETQYF. The CDR3 nucleotides are TGCGCCAGCAGCCAGACCCACCAGCAGGGCCAAGAGACCCAGTACTTC. V gene TRBV4-3 combines with J gene TRBJ2-5; D is possibly TRBD1 (5 bases). CDR3 length equals 16 residues. CDR1 and CDR2 (germline): LGHNA, YSLEER. V shed 3 bases and J shed 1 base, with 15 bases lying between them.